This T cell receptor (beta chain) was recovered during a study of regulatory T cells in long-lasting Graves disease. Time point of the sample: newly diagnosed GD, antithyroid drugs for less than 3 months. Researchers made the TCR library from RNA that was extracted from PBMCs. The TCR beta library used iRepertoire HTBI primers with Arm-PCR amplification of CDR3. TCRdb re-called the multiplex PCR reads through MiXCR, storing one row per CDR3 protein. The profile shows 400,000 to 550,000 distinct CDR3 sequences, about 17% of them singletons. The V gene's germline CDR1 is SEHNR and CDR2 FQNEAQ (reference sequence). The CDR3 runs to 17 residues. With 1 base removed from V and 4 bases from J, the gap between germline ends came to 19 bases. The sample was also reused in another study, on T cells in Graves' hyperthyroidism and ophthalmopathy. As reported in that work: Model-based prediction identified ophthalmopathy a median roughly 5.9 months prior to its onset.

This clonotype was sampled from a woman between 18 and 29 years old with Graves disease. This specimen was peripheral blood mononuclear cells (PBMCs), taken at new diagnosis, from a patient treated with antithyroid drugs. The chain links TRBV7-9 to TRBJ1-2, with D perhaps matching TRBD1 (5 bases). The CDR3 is CASSLGGVGRPPYGYTF. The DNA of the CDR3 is TGTGCCAGCAGCTTAGGAGGGGTGGGCAGGCCACCCTATGGCTACACCTTC.